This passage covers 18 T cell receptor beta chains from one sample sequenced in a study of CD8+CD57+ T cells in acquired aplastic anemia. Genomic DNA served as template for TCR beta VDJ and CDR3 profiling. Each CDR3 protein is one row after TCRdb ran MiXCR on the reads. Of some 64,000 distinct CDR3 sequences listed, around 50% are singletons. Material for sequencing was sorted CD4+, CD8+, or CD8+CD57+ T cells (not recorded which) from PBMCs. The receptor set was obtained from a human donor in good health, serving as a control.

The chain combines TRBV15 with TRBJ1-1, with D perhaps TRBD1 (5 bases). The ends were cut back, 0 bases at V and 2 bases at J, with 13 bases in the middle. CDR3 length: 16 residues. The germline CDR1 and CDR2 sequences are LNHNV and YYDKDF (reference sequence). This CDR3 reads CATSREQSGVNTEAFF. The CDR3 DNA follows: TGTGCCACCAGCAGAGAACAGTCGGGGGTCAACACTGAAGCTTTCTTT. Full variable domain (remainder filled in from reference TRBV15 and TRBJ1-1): DAMVIQNPRYQVTQFGKPVTLSCSQTLNHNVMYWYQQKSSQAPKLLFHYYDKDFNNEADTPDNFQSRRPNTSFCFLDIRSPGLGDTAMYLCATSREQSGVNTEAFFGQGTRLTVV.

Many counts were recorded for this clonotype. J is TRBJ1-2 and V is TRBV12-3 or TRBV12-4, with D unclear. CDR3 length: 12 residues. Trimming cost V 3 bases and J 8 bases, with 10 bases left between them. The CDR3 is CASSFPAGGYTF. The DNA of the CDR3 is TGTGCCAGCAGTTTCCCCGCAGGCGGCTACACCTTC.

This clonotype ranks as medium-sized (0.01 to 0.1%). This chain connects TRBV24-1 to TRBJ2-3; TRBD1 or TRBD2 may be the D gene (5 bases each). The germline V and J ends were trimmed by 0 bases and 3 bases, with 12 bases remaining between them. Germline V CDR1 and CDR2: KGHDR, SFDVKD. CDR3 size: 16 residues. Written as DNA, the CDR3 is TGTGCCACCAGTGATTTGACGGGACGCGAGACAGATACGCAGTATTTT. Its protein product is CATSDLTGRETDTQYF.

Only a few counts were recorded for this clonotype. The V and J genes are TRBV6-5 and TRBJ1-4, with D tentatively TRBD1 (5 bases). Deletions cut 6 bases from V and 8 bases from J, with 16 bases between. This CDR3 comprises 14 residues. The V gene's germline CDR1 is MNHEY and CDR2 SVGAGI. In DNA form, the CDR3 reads TGTGCCAGCAGATACCAGGGAGGAAACGAAAAACTGTTTTTT. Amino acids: CASRYQGGNEKLFF.

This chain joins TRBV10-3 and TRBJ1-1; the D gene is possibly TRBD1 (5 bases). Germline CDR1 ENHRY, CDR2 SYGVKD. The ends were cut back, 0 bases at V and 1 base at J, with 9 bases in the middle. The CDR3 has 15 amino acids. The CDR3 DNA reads TGTGCCATCAGTGAGTCAGGGGCGACGAACACTGAAGCTTTCTTT. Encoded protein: CAISESGATNTEAFF.

CDR3 sequence reads: CASSTAGGFPPDTQYF. CDR3 bases: TGTGCCAGCAGTACAGCGGGGGGGTTCCCCCCCGATACGCAGTATTTT. This sequence joins TRBV2 and TRBJ2-3; 10 bases are shared with TRBD2. CDR3 size: 16 residues. Unmatched junction bases numbered 11, after V lost 5 bases and J lost 6 bases. In germline, CDR1 is SNHLY, CDR2 FYNNEI.

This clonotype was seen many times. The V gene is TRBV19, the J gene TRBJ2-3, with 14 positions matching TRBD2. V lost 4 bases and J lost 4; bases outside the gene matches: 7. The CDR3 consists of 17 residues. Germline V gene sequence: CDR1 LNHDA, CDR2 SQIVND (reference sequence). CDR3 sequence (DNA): TGTGCCAGTAGTACAAGGACTAGCGGGAGGAGGTCAGATACGCAGTATTTT. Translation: CASSTRTSGRRSDTQYF.

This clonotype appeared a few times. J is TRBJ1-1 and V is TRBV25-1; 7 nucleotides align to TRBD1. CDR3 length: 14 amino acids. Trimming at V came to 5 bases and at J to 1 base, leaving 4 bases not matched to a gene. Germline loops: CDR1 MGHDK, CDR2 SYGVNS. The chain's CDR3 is CASSTGQENTEAFF. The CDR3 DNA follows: TGTGCCAGCAGTACAGGACAGGAGAACACTGAAGCTTTCTTT.

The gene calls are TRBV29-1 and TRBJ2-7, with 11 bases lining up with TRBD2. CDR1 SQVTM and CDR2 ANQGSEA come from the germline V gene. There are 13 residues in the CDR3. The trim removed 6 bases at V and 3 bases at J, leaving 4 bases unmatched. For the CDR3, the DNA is TGCAGCGTCTCTAGCGGGAGGATCTACGAGCAGTACTTC. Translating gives CSVSSGRIYEQYF.

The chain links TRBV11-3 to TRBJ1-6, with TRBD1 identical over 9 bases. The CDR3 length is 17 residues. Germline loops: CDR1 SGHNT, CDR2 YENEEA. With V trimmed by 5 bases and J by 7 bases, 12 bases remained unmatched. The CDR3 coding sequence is TGTGCCAGCAGCCGAATACAGACAGGGGGTGAGAATTCACCCCTCCACTTT. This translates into CASSRIQTGGENSPLHF.

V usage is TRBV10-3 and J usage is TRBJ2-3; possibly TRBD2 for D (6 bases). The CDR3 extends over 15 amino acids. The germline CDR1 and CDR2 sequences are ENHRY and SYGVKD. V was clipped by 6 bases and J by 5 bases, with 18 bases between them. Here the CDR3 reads CAIRPMGGLGDTQYF. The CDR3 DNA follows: TGTGCCATCAGACCTATGGGGGGATTGGGAGATACGCAGTATTTT.

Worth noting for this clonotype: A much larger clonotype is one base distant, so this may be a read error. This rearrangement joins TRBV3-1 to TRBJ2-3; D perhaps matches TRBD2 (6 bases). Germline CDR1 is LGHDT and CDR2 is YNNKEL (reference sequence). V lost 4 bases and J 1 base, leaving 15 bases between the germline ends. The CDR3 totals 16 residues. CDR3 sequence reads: CASSPSGVRGTDTQYF. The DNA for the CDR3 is TGTGCCAGCAGCCCCTCGGGGGTACGGGGCACAGATACGCAGTATTTT.

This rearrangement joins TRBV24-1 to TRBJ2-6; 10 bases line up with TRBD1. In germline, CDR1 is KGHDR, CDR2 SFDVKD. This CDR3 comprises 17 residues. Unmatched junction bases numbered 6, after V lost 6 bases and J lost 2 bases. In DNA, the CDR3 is TGTGCCACCAGTCCCGGGACAGGGGAAGCTGGGGCCAACGTCCTGACTTTC. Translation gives CATSPGTGEAGANVLTF.

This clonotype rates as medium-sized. The CDR3 DNA follows: TGTGCCAGCACCACGGACAGGGTATACGAGCAGTACTTC. Its translation: CASTTDRVYEQYF. The chain carries TRBV2 and TRBJ2-7, with 8 positions matching TRBD1. Germline V gives CDR1 SNHLY, CDR2 FYNNEI. V was pared by 7 bases and J by 4 bases, with 6 bases of the junction left unmatched. The CDR3 totals 13 residues.

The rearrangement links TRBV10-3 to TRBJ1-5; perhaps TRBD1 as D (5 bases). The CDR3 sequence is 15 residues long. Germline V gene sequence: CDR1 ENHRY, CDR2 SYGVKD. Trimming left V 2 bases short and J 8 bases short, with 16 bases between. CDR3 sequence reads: CAISEGMGVGEPQHF. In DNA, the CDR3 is TGTGCCATCAGTGAGGGAATGGGAGTAGGGGAGCCCCAGCATTTT.

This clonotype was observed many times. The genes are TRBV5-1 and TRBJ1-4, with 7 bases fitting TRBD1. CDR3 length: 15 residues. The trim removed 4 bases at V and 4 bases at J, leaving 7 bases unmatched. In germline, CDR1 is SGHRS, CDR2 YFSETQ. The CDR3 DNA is TGCGCCAGCAGCGAAGGGACAGAACTTAATGAAAAACTGTTTTTT. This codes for CASSEGTELNEKLFF.

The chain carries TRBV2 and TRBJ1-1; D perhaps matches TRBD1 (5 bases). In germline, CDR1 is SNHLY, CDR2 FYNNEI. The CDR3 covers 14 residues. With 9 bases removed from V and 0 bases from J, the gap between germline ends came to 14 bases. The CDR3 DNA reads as TGTGCCAGTAGCACAGGTCCTCTGAACACTGAAGCTTTCTTT. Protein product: CASSTGPLNTEAFF.

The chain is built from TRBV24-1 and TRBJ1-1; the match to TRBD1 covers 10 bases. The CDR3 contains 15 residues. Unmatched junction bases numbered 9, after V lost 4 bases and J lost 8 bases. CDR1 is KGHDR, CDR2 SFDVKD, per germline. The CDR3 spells CATSDPGQGEGEAFF. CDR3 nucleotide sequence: TGTGCCACCAGTGACCCTGGACAGGGGGAGGGGGAAGCTTTCTTT.